This TCR beta chain was sequenced during a study of breast tumors, draining lymph nodes, adjacent tissues. Whole-study findings and limits: The data were judged consistent with most tumor T cells coming from lymph node and expanding in tumor. Tumor T cell lymph node origin was a supported hypothesis, not proven. Tumor repertoires ranked between lymph nodes and nontumor tissue in diversity, with V and J gene preferences.

This clonotype was detected many times. Its antigen is currently unknown. The lymph nodes were axillary draining lymph nodes from breast cancer patients. The V gene lost 0 bases and the J gene lost 1 base, with 8 bases spanning the gap. The length of the CDR3 is 15 residues. Germline V gene lookup returns CDR1 SGHTS and CDR2 YDEGEE. TCRdb called the multiplex PCR reads again in MiXCR, with one record for every CDR3 protein. In the table there are some 170,000 distinct CDR3 sequences, around 35% of which are singletons. This receptor was identified in a female donor with breast cancer. Some clones in this sample may be carry-over from other donors' samples. Sequencing was carried out using axillary lymph node tissue. The V gene is TRBV5-8, the J gene TRBJ1-5, with D maybe TRBD1 (5 bases). CDR3 sequence reads: CASSLEGASNQPQHF. CDR3 nucleotides: TGTGCCAGCAGCTTGGAAGGGGCCAGCAATCAGCCCCAGCATTTT.